This T cell receptor (beta chain) emerged from a study of identical twins. MiXCR, run by TCRdb on the 5' RACE reads, gives a single entry per CDR3 protein. In the table there are about 1.7 million distinct CDR3 sequences, roughly 35% of which are singletons. Points on this clonotype: Its antigen is currently unknown.

Study-level results: Rather than following the same donors, the conclusions depended on cross-sectional statistical analysis. The authors noted that invariant MAIT and iNKT cells could partly confound zero-insertion analyses. For cord blood, abundant beta clonotypes had fewer insertions, unlike memory repertoires, which showed none.

The germline CDR1 and CDR2 sequences are SNHLY and FYNNEI. The CDR3 loop spans 14 amino acids. V lost 6 bases to trimming and J lost 3 bases, with 12 bases between them. The sequence derives from a newborn girl in good health. V gene TRBV2 combines with J gene TRBJ1-5; weak D call: TRBD1 (6 bases). The sequenced sample was cord blood. CDR3 residues: CASRTTGLNQPQHF. DNA of the CDR3: TGTGCCAGCAGGACCACAGGGCTCAATCAGCCCCAGCATTTT.